This T cell receptor beta chain was found in a study of blood T cell repertoires in COVID-19 (dated by TCRdb to 2018 to 2021). For the study in its entirety: Samples from collaborators originated in the United States, Italy and Spain and spanned both the acute and convalescent phases of COVID-19. The prospective study material was composed of cDNA or gDNA derived from T cells, B-cell-depleted T cells, or PBMCs. Subjects who had been exposed to COVID-19, were actively infected with it, or had recovered from it provided the deeply sampled blood TCRbeta repertoires that made up the dataset. The repertoires were released in a freely available public database intended as a resource for research on the immune response to SARS-CoV-2. Samples were obtained from the ongoing ImmuneRACE study (first 160 participants) and from some 1,300 subjects provided by 6 global collaborators. A de-identified subject ID, COVID-19 status, age in years and sex were almost always included in the sample metadata. Where available, HLA class I and class II types were taken from metadata supplied by the sample provider and were not determined by assay-based typing. What the work shows at the level of the full study, not this receptor alone: The quantity of clinical and demographic metadata differed by source and by participant and was supplied without curation.

One collaborating source in Seattle enrolled patients during active infection and followed them longitudinally through the course of disease. The collaborating institutions used their own protocols to collect whole blood in K2EDTA tubes. Collaborator samples were shipped for TCRbeta analysis as frozen whole blood, isolated PBMCs, or DNA extracted from either sample type. TCRbeta CDR3 regions were amplified from genomic DNA by means of the immunoSEQ Assay, a bias-controlled multiplex PCR. In the authors' own workflow: Within the assay, amplification of reference gene primers was used to estimate how many nucleated cells each sample contained. Sequence reads were collapsed and filtered to measure the absolute abundance of every unique TCRbeta CDR3 rearrangement. For each sample, productive Simpson clonality was calculated as the square root of Simpson's diversity index across productive rearrangements. TCRdb provides this immuneACCESS table in a form limited to in-frame rearrangements. Some clones are lacking; in checked studies, under half of them reflect an unresolved V gene, and why the rest are absent is not known. V and J calls plus clone size are reproduced from that table; the DNA served to infer D and trimming. This sample gives more than 45,000 clones in total; roughly nine tenths of them show up just once. The top ten hold 20% to 25% of the sample.

Points on this clone: The antigen this receptor binds is unknown. No much larger clone exists at a distance of one base, and base qualities are not known.

The sequenced sample was peripheral blood. The TCR comes from a woman of 80 years or more with COVID-19, enrolled during active disease.

The CDR3: CAWSVRGVGNTIYF. The nucleotides are TGTGCCTGGAGTGTACGCGGAGTAGGAAACACCATATATTTT. The receptor chain draws on TRBV30 and TRBJ1-3; confidence is insufficient to name the D gene. Deletion took 0 bases off V and 4 bases off J, with a span of 10 bases between the germline ends. The CDR3 spans 14 residues, from the cysteine through the phenylalanine. The entry retains the CDR3 DNA only, 42 bases that are in frame from base 1. Sequences GTSNPN (CDR1) and SVGIG (CDR2) are obtained from the germline V gene (reference sequence).